Below, one T cell receptor (beta chain) is given with its context. The antigen remains unidentified. These data come from a study of brain T cells in children with intractable seizures. The CDR3 contains 16 residues. Trimming at V came to 1 base and at J to 3 bases, leaving 4 bases not matched to a gene. Germline V gene sequence: CDR1 LGHDT, CDR2 YNNKEL (reference sequence). Only cases whose brain tissue showed the highest T cell transcript signatures were sequenced. Findings and limits, study-wide: Absence of clones before surgery may stem from lower sequencing depth.

Repertoires were generated with immunoSEQ multiplex PCR, while TCRdb's copy carries only in-frame clones and drops some. The sample lists 110,000 or so clones, around 94% occurring once. Sequencing used peripheral blood, obtained at surgery. This receptor was taken from a boy less than two years old with hemimegalencephaly and intractable seizures. The rearrangement uses TRBV3-1 (or the pseudogene TRBV3-2) and TRBJ2-2, with 8 bases that match TRBD2. The CDR3 region is CASSQVAGRDTGELFF. The CDR3 DNA sequence: TGTGCCAGCAGCCAAGTAGCGGGAAGGGACACCGGGGAGCTGTTTTTT.